A single sample gave rise to the 27 T cell receptor beta chains below, sequenced in a study of blood T cell repertoires in COVID-19. The method was immunoSEQ multiplex PCR; TCRdb's version includes in-frame clones alone and lacks a portion of them. The sample contains 300,000 to 500,000 clones, roughly 88% of which appear only once. The source material was PBMCs or T cells enriched from blood (not recorded which). These receptors all come from a woman aged 25 to 39 with acute COVID-19.

The rearrangement joins TRBV2 to TRBJ1-3; D ambiguous. The CDR3 extends over 17 amino acids. The V gene lost 3 bases and the J gene lost 0 bases, with 15 bases spanning the gap. CDR1 is SNHLY, CDR2 FYNNEI, per germline. The CDR3 here is CASSDAFLGSSGNTIYF. The CDR3 nucleotides read TGTGCCAGCAGTGACGCGTTCCTAGGATCCTCTGGAAACACCATATATTTT.

The genes are TRBV9 and TRBJ2-1; no clear D. Germline CDR1 is SGDLS and CDR2 is YYNGEE. V lost 2 bases and J 4 bases, leaving 13 bases between the germline ends. There are 15 residues in the CDR3. CDR3 in amino acids: CASSVRLDNYNEQFF. The CDR3 bases are TGTGCCAGCAGCGTCAGACTGGATAATTACAATGAGCAGTTCTTC. The entire variable domain, with the rest obtained from reference TRBV9 and TRBJ2-1, is as follows: DSGVTQTPKHLITATGQRVTLRCSPRSGDLSVYWYQQSLDQGLQFLIQYYNGEERAKGNILERFSAQQFPDLHSELNLSSLELGDSALYFCASSVRLDNYNEQFFGPGTRLTVL.

This chain connects TRBV5-1 to TRBJ2-7; D not resolved. The germline gives CDR1 SGHRS, CDR2 YFSETQ. Deletions cut 2 bases from V and 0 bases from J, with 6 bases between. CDR3 length equals 13 residues. In DNA, the CDR3 is TGCGCCAGCAGCTTTGGTAGCTCCTACGAGCAGTACTTC. Encoded protein: CASSFGSSYEQYF.

This chain links TRBV5-6 with TRBJ2-7, with 10 bases lining up with TRBD1. V dropped 0 bases and J dropped 8; count of bases not matched to a gene: 5. The germline gives CDR1 SGHDT, CDR2 YYEEEE. This CDR3 is 14 amino acids long. The CDR3 loop reads CASSLGTGGPQQYF. The DNA of the CDR3 is TGTGCCAGCAGCTTGGGGACAGGGGGGCCGCAGCAGTACTTC. Variable domain in full (rest from reference TRBV5-6 and TRBJ2-7): DAGVTQSPTHLIKTRGQQVTLRCSPKSGHDTVSWYQQALGQGPQFIFQYYEEEERQRGNFPDRFSGHQFPNYSSELNVNALLLGDSALYLCASSLGTGGPQQYFGPGTRLTVT.

CDR3 protein: CASSHLGGDPTGELFF. The CDR3 nucleotides are TGCGCCAGCAGCCATCTTGGGGGGGACCCCACCGGGGAGCTGTTTTTT. The rearrangement links TRBV4-3 to TRBJ2-2, with TRBD2 identical over 7 bases. The CDR3 consists of 16 residues. V was pared by 3 bases and J by 4 bases, with 8 bases of the junction left unmatched. Germline CDR1 LGHNA, CDR2 YSLEER.

CDR3 protein: CATSDRLTDGYTF. Written as DNA, the CDR3 is TGTGCCACCAGTGATCGCCTGACTGATGGCTACACCTTC. V gene TRBV24-1 combines with J gene TRBJ1-2; D is undetermined. This CDR3 contains 13 residues. Looked up from germline, CDR1 is KGHDR and CDR2 is SFDVKD. Trimming removed 3 bases from V and 6 bases from J, with 10 bases in between.

The gene calls are TRBV30 and TRBJ1-2, with D perhaps TRBD1 (6 bases). The germline CDR1 and CDR2 sequences are GTSNPN and SVGIG (reference sequence). This CDR3 has 14 amino acids. Trimming stripped 3 bases from V and 6 bases from J, with 17 bases between. The DNA for the CDR3 is TGTGCCTGGAGCTTCGGGGGGGCGCGAAATGGCTACACCTTC. This translates into CAWSFGGARNGYTF.

This chain connects TRBV5-1 to TRBJ1-2; 7 bases are a match to TRBD1. The CDR3 loop spans 14 amino acids. V trimming: 0 bases; J trimming: 4 bases; junction bases outside the gene matches: 3. Germline loops: CDR1 SGHRS, CDR2 YFSETQ. CDR3 sequence (DNA): TGCGCCAGCAGCTTGGGCGGGACAGCCTATGGCTACACCTTC. Translation: CASSLGGTAYGYTF.

The chain uses TRBV19 and TRBJ1-2, with 7 bases fitting TRBD1. Germline CDR1 is LNHDA and CDR2 is SQIVND (reference sequence). The trim removed 1 base at V and 2 bases at J, leaving 1 base unmatched. The CDR3 sequence is 14 residues long. The CDR3 DNA is TGTGCCAGTAGTATAGCAGGGGGGAACTATGGCTACACCTTC. This sequence encodes CASSIAGGNYGYTF.

The genes are TRBV11-2 and TRBJ1-2; D uncertain. The germline V gene encodes CDR1 SGHAT and CDR2 FQNNGV. V lost 0 bases, J lost 4 bases, and 9 bases lay in between. The CDR3 runs 14 residues. The CDR3 sequence: CASSLDETRYGYTF. Here the CDR3 DNA reads TGTGCCAGCAGCTTAGATGAGACACGCTATGGCTACACCTTC.

CDR3 bases: TGTGCCAGCCGCGCAGGGGCCAAAAACATTCAGTACTTC. Amino acid sequence: CASRAGAKNIQYF. This chain uses TRBV27 with TRBJ2-4; tentatively, D is TRBD1 (5 bases). The CDR3 totals 13 residues. V was pared by 8 bases and J by 1 base, with 9 bases between. Per the germline V gene, CDR1 is MNHEY and CDR2 is SMNVEV (reference sequence).

This chain joins TRBV9 and TRBJ2-2; weak D call: TRBD1 (5 bases). Germline CDR1 SGDLS, CDR2 YYNGEE. Deletions cut 0 bases from V and 6 bases from J, with 12 bases between. The CDR3 is made up of 15 amino acids. The CDR3 coding sequence is TGTGCCAGCAGCGTAGCTAGAAGGGGCGCCGGGGAGCTGTTTTTT. Protein: CASSVARRGAGELFF.

The rearrangement uses TRBV3-1 (or the pseudogene TRBV3-2) and TRBJ1-1, with a possible D match to TRBD1 (6 bases). V was pared by 4 bases and J by 7 bases, with 16 bases between. Germline CDR1 and CDR2: LGHDT and YNNKEL (reference sequence). This CDR3 has 14 residues. The CDR3 DNA reads as TGTGCCAGCAGCCGGGACATTCCTCTCGTTGAAGCTTTCTTT. It codes for CASSRDIPLVEAFF.

The V gene is TRBV27, the J gene TRBJ2-5, with D maybe TRBD1 (5 bases). Germline V gene lookup returns CDR1 MNHEY and CDR2 SMNVEV (reference sequence). Trimming removed 5 bases at V and 3 bases at J, with 16 bases between. This CDR3 spans 15 amino acids. The DNA for the CDR3 is TGTGCCAGCAGTCCTGACAGCCCATACAAAGAGACCCAGTACTTC. This gives the protein CASSPDSPYKETQYF.

The rearrangement uses TRBV19 and TRBJ1-1; 10 bases align to TRBD1. The CDR3 length is 16 residues. Unmatched junction bases numbered 6, after V lost 4 bases and J lost 1 base. Per germline, CDR1 LNHDA and CDR2 SQIVND (reference sequence). This CDR3 reads CASSTRDRGPNTEAFF. CDR3 nucleotides: TGTGCCAGTAGTACGAGGGACAGGGGCCCGAACACTGAAGCTTTCTTT.

This chain links TRBV19 with TRBJ2-1, with D perhaps TRBD1 (5 bases). Germline V gene data show CDR1 as LNHDA and CDR2 as SQIVND (reference sequence). CDR3 length: 13 amino acids. Between the trimmed V and J ends, which lost 6 bases and 2 bases, there was a span of 8 bases. The CDR3 coding sequence is TGTGCCAGTAGGCAGGGCACCTACAATGAGCAGTTCTTC. Amino acids: CASRQGTYNEQFF.

The chain recombines TRBV24-1 with TRBJ2-7; D is perhaps TRBD2 (6 bases). CDR1 and CDR2 from the germline V gene are KGHDR and SFDVKD. The V and J ends lost 1 base and 10 bases respectively, with 13 bases between them. The CDR3 is made up of 13 amino acids. CDR3 in DNA: TGTGCCACCAGTGATTTAGGGGAGGCAGCCCAGTACTTC. It specifies CATSDLGEAAQYF.

The chain recombines TRBV7-3 with TRBJ1-2; D gene ambiguous. Trimming took 3 bases from V and 3 from J, leaving 11 bases between them. CDR3 length: 14 residues. The germline V gene encodes CDR1 SGHTA and CDR2 FQGTGA. The chain's CDR3 is CASSFHPIDYGYTF. CDR3 DNA: TGTGCCAGCAGCTTTCACCCTATCGACTATGGCTACACCTTC.

J is TRBJ1-4 and V is TRBV4-1; weak D call: TRBD1 (5 bases). Trimming took off 2 bases at V and 7 bases at J, with 14 bases between the two ends. CDR3 length: 15 residues. The germline CDR1 and CDR2 sequences are MGHRA and YSYEKL. As DNA, the CDR3 is TGCGCCAGCAGCCAATCGGCAGGGTGGCGTGAAAAACTGTTTTTT. It translates to CASSQSAGWREKLFF.

The genes are TRBV7-9 and TRBJ1-6; 7 nucleotides line up with TRBD1. Germline CDR1 SEHNR, CDR2 FQNEAQ (reference sequence). The CDR3 has 16 amino acids. Trimming removed 2 bases from V and 6 bases from J; junction bases left unmatched: 7. This chain's CDR3 is CASSLFRGQGNSPLHF. CDR3 sequence (DNA): TGTGCCAGCAGCTTATTTAGGGGGCAAGGTAATTCACCCCTCCACTTT. The full variable domain, rest sourced from reference TRBV7-9 and TRBJ1-6, is DTGVSQNPRHKITKRGQNVTFRCDPISEHNRLYWYRQTLGQGPEFLTYFQNEAQLEKSRLLSDRFSAERPKGSFSTLEIQRTEQGDSAMYLCASSLFRGQGNSPLHFGNGTRLTVT.

J is TRBJ2-2 and V is TRBV4-1, with 10 bases that match TRBD1. Per germline, CDR1 MGHRA and CDR2 YSYEKL. The CDR3 is 18 amino acids. Losses at the gene ends were 1 base for V and 4 bases for J; bases not matched to a gene: 9. The DNA for the CDR3 is TGCGCCAGCAGCCAAGGGCAGGACAGGGGGTTGGGCACCGGGGAGCTGTTTTTT. Protein: CASSQGQDRGLGTGELFF.

The chain is built from TRBV2 and TRBJ1-1; D is uncertain. V lost 3 bases, J lost 10 bases, and 9 bases lay in between. This CDR3 has 11 residues. The germline gives CDR1 SNHLY, CDR2 FYNNEI. The CDR3 DNA reads TGTGCCAGCAGTGATGATGGGAGAGCTTTCTTT. Amino acids: CASSDDGRAFF.

Here the CDR3 reads CAWSITGKNNSPLHF. The CDR3 DNA follows: TGTGCCTGGAGTATCACGGGGAAGAATAATTCACCCCTCCACTTT. The chain carries TRBV30 and TRBJ1-6; no clear D gene. Looked up from germline, CDR1 is GTSNPN and CDR2 is SVGIG (reference sequence). The CDR3 covers 15 residues. V dropped 2 bases and J dropped 5 bases, with 13 bases sitting between them.

The chain uses TRBV24-1 and TRBJ2-2, with 7 bases lining up with TRBD2. The CDR3 is 15 amino acids. V dropped 2 bases and J dropped 7; count of bases not matched to a gene: 6. Germline V gene sequence: CDR1 KGHDR, CDR2 SFDVKD. CDR3 sequence: CATSDSAGVIGELFF. Here the CDR3 DNA reads TGTGCCACCAGTGATTCGGCGGGGGTCATCGGGGAGCTGTTTTTT.

This clone was seen just once. The rearrangement links TRBV19 to TRBJ1-5; TRBD1 matches at 8 bases. Germline V gene sequence: CDR1 LNHDA, CDR2 SQIVND (reference sequence). The CDR3 length is 14 residues. Trimming at V came to 5 bases and at J to 7 bases, leaving 7 bases not matched to a gene. This CDR3 reads CASSSGTGIQPQHF. CDR3 DNA: TGTGCCAGTAGTTCAGGGACAGGTATCCAGCCCCAGCATTTT.

This clone came up a few times. The chain uses TRBV4-1 and TRBJ2-2, with D perhaps matching TRBD2 (6 bases). CDR1 MGHRA and CDR2 YSYEKL come from the germline V gene. With 0 bases removed from V and 4 bases from J, the gap between germline ends came to 15 bases. The CDR3 is 17 residues long. The CDR3 nucleotides are TGCGCCAGCAGCCAAGATCCCCCAGGAGGGGTCACCGGGGAGCTGTTTTTT. Translated: CASSQDPPGGVTGELFF.

The chain links TRBV27 to TRBJ2-1; 11 nucleotides line up with TRBD2. The J segment lost 7 bases and the V segment lost 5 bases, leaving 10 bases of the junction unmatched. Germline CDR1 is MNHEY and CDR2 is SMNVEV (reference sequence). This CDR3 comprises 16 residues. In nucleotides, the CDR3 is TGTGCCAGCAGTCGTCCGCTAGCGGGGGGATTGAATGAGCAGTTCTTC. This gives the protein CASSRPLAGGLNEQFF.